Included here is one TCR beta chain sequence, with context. What it binds is not known. Germline V gene lookup returns CDR1 SGHNT and CDR2 YENEEA. This CDR3 is 14 amino acids long. Trimming shortened V by 0 bases and J by 5 bases, and 8 bases separated the two germline ends. With 60 Vbeta and 13 Jbeta primers, the PCR was carried out. Sequencing used immunoSEQ multiplex PCR; TCRdb keeps in-frame clones, though not all of them. In the table there are 50,000 to 55,000 clones, around 81% of which are singletons. The sample belongs to a study of cytomegalovirus exposure and HLA in healthy donors. The study's findings and limits: V- and J-gene trimming in TCR beta was tied to a missense DCLRE1C variant by an analysis performed later.

This receptor was taken from a boy aged 5-17 years in good health and CMV-seropositive. V usage is TRBV11-3 and J usage is TRBJ2-1, with D unclear. Sequencing was carried out using PBMCs. The CDR3 nucleotides are TGTGCCAGCAGCTTAGAACCGGGTAACAATGAGCAGTTCTTC. Its protein product is CASSLEPGNNEQFF.